This TCR beta chain stems from a study of a mutant IDH1 vaccine in newly diagnosed glioma. This sample's time point: baseline, week 1 (first vaccination visit). Treatment denoted: pre-vaccination baseline after standard-of-care therapy. The assay was immunoSEQ multiplex PCR, and TCRdb's table has in-frame clones only and misses some. This sample has about 92,000 clones, with 80% found just once. The V gene's germline CDR1 is MNHNY and CDR2 SVGAGI (reference sequence). The CDR3 has 14 amino acids. V was trimmed by 2 bases and J by 8 bases, leaving 15 bases between them. The V call is TRBV6-6, the J call TRBJ1-2, with D perhaps matching TRBD1 (5 bases). The TCR sequence derives from a man aged 35 to 55 with glioma. Sequences were derived from PBMCs, sampled from a glioma patient treated with radiotherapy, temozolomide or both. Written as DNA, the CDR3 is TGTGCCAGCAGTTACACCGGACACAGCGAGGGCTACACCTTC. Protein: CASSYTGHSEGYTF.